This passage covers 20 T cell receptor beta chains from one sample sequenced in a study of spatial heterogeneity in lung cancer. TCRdb reanalysed the 5' RACE reads using MiXCR and keeps one entry per CDR3 protein. Of around 44,000 distinct CDR3 sequences listed, about 10% are singletons. The time point here: blood at routine non-recurrence follow-up after resection. The sample consisted of PBMCs, taken at follow-up. Every receptor here comes from a female donor with early-stage non-small cell lung cancer.

The chain couples TRBV6-5 to TRBJ2-5; TRBD2 matches 7 bases. The V and J ends lost 6 bases and 5 bases, in that order; junction bases with no gene match: 9. The CDR3 totals 14 residues. The germline gives CDR1 MNHEY, CDR2 SVGAGI. CDR3 region: CASSRLTSLETQYF. The DNA for the CDR3 is TGTGCCAGCAGCCGACTGACTAGCCTGGAGACCCAGTACTTC.

This clonotype appeared many times. CDR3 DNA: TGCAGTACCCTCCGTTTGGGCATGGACACTGAAGCTTTCTTT. As protein: CSTLRLGMDTEAFF. V usage is TRBV29-1 and J usage is TRBJ1-1, with D hard to call. CDR3 size: 14 residues. In germline, CDR1 is SQVTM, CDR2 ANQGSEA.

This clonotype was observed a handful of times. The chain combines TRBV7-2 with TRBJ2-5; no firm D call. This CDR3 contains 18 residues. Looked up from germline, CDR1 is SGHTA and CDR2 is FQGNSA. The V end lost 2 bases, the J end lost 4 bases, and 23 bases lay between the germline ends. CDR3 sequence: CASSLRPPMRIIGETQYF. CDR3 sequence (DNA): TGTGCCAGCAGCTTACGACCCCCAATGAGGATTATCGGAGAGACCCAGTACTTC.

This clonotype was recorded many times. The chain is built from TRBV28 and TRBJ2-3; no clear D gene. CDR1 and CDR2 (germline): MDHEN, SYDVKM. Trimming removed 2 bases at V and 1 base at J, with 7 bases between. The CDR3 spans 14 residues. The CDR3 nucleotides read TGTGCCAGCAGTTTAGGTGACGGCACAGATACGCAGTATTTT. Its protein product is CASSLGDGTDTQYF.

The table lists this clonotype with many counts. This sequence joins TRBV19 and TRBJ2-3; TRBD2 matches 9 bases. J was trimmed by 6 bases and V by 3 bases; bases with no gene match: 1. Per germline, CDR1 LNHDA and CDR2 SQIVND (reference sequence). This CDR3 has 13 amino acids. The CDR3 region is CASSILAGDTQYF. The CDR3 DNA sequence: TGTGCCAGTAGTATCCTAGCGGGGGATACGCAGTATTTT.

V is TRBV7-2 and J is TRBJ2-1, with D perhaps TRBD1 (6 bases). The CDR3 length is 17 residues. V lost 1 base to trimming and J lost 7 bases, with 20 bases between them. The germline V gene has CDR1 SGHTA and CDR2 FQGNSA. The CDR3 nucleotides are TGTGCCAGCAGCTTAGATAGGGGGATAAGGATAGGAAATGAGCAGTTCTTC. Its translation: CASSLDRGIRIGNEQFF.

J is TRBJ1-2 and V is TRBV20-1; 8 positions agree with TRBD1. Germline V gene lookup returns CDR1 DFQATT and CDR2 SNEGSKA (reference sequence). The V and J ends lost 4 bases and 4 bases, in that order; junction bases with no gene match: 5. The CDR3 runs 13 residues. CDR3 nucleotide sequence: TGCAGTGCTACGGACACAGGGGGCTATGGCTACACCTTC. It encodes CSATDTGGYGYTF.

J is TRBJ2-7 and V is TRBV11-2, with 7 bases identical to TRBD1. The V gene's germline CDR1 is SGHAT and CDR2 FQNNGV. This CDR3 is built from 14 residues. V was clipped by 3 bases and J by 7 bases; unmatched bases: 9. CDR3 region: CASSFPGTASEQYF. The CDR3 DNA follows: TGTGCCAGCAGCTTTCCGGGGACAGCTTCTGAGCAGTACTTC.

This clonotype appeared many times. The chain's CDR3 is CASKGGWKDGPQSNNEQFF. In DNA form, the CDR3 reads TGTGCCAGCAAGGGGGGCTGGAAAGACGGCCCCCAGAGTAACAATGAGCAGTTCTTC. The genes are TRBV2 and TRBJ2-1; possibly TRBD1 or TRBD2 for D (6 bases each). Between the trimmed V and J ends, which lost 7 bases and 5 bases, there was a span of 30 bases. The germline CDR1 and CDR2 sequences are SNHLY and FYNNEI. The CDR3 runs 19 residues.

This clonotype has a handful of counts. The chain uses TRBV7-8 and TRBJ2-7; D may correspond to TRBD1 or TRBD2 (6 bases each). The V and J ends lost 7 bases and 4 bases respectively, with 17 bases between them. CDR1 is SGHVS and CDR2 is FQNEAQ in the germline V gene. The CDR3 runs 14 residues. CDR3 in amino acids: CASIPTGGGYEQYF. The CDR3 bases are TGTGCCAGCATCCCCACCGGAGGGGGGTACGAGCAGTACTTC.

This clonotype came up many times. This chain uses TRBV18 with TRBJ1-2; 8 bases line up with TRBD1. Germline loops: CDR1 KGHSH, CDR2 LQKENI. The CDR3 loop spans 13 amino acids. V gave up 3 bases and J gave up 8 bases; unmatched junction bases: 5. CDR3 bases: TGTGCCAGCTCACCGATTGACAGGGGAGGCTACACCTTC. It translates to CASSPIDRGGYTF.

This clonotype was counted many times. The chain uses TRBV4-1 and TRBJ2-3; D remains ambiguous. V was clipped by 4 bases and J by 4 bases, with 12 bases between them. CDR3 length: 14 amino acids. In germline, CDR1 is MGHRA, CDR2 YSYEKL. CDR3 DNA sequence: TGCGCCAGCAGCCGGGCGGTCGTGGCAGATACGCAGTATTTT. This gives the protein CASSRAVVADTQYF.

This clonotype was counted ten times or more. This chain joins TRBV2 and TRBJ1-1; D is ambiguous. Germline CDR1 reads SNHLY; CDR2 reads FYNNEI. The CDR3 has 13 amino acids. Trimming shortened V by 3 bases and J by 0 bases, and 5 bases separated the two germline ends. The CDR3 DNA reads TGTGCCAGCAGTGAGGCAGTGAACACTGAAGCTTTCTTT. As protein: CASSEAVNTEAFF.

This clonotype was counted many times. The V gene is TRBV7-2, the J gene TRBJ2-5, with 8 nucleotides matching TRBD1. The CDR3 has 13 amino acids. The ends lost 4 bases at V and 3 bases at J; junction bases unmatched: 1. Germline CDR1 SGHTA, CDR2 FQGNSA. The CDR3 protein is CASSSDREETQYF. CDR3 in DNA: TGTGCCAGCAGCTCGGACAGGGAAGAGACCCAGTACTTC.

The chain is built from TRBV20-1 and TRBJ1-6, with a possible D match to TRBD1 (5 bases). V gave up 1 base and J gave up 8 bases, with 12 bases separating them. Germline V lookup: CDR1 DFQATT, CDR2 SNEGSKA (reference sequence). CDR3 size: 14 residues. The CDR3 reads CSARVGPGDSPLHF. The CDR3 DNA sequence: TGCAGTGCTAGAGTGGGGCCGGGGGATTCACCCCTCCACTTT.

This clonotype was detected a few times. The gene calls are TRBV30 and TRBJ2-1; D perhaps matches TRBD2 (5 bases). The germline V gene has CDR1 GTSNPN and CDR2 SVGIG (reference sequence). Trimming cost V 1 base and J 6 bases, with 16 bases left between them. The CDR3 extends over 15 amino acids. CDR3 protein: CAWSARRGGGNEQFF. The CDR3 DNA reads as TGTGCCTGGAGTGCGCGTAGAGGAGGAGGCAATGAGCAGTTCTTC.

This clonotype was observed at least ten times. This rearrangement joins TRBV7-9 to TRBJ1-1; D may be TRBD1 (5 bases). Trimming left V 4 bases short and J 5 bases short, with 11 bases between. CDR3 length: 13 residues. From germline, CDR1 is SEHNR and CDR2 FQNEAQ (reference sequence). The CDR3 region has the DNA TGTGCCAGCAGCTCCGGCGGGGCGACTGAAGCTTTCTTT. Protein product: CASSSGGATEAFF.

There are a few counts of this clonotype. The chain uses TRBV9 and TRBJ2-5; D might be TRBD2 (7 bases). The CDR3 spans 15 residues. Germline loops: CDR1 SGDLS, CDR2 YYNGEE. Trimming cost V 0 bases and J 1 base, with 10 bases left between them. In DNA form, the CDR3 reads TGTGCCAGCAGCGTAGGTGCGGGGGCCCAAGAGACCCAGTACTTC. Its translation is CASSVGAGAQETQYF.

The chain recombines TRBV9 with TRBJ2-1; 9 bases fit TRBD1. J was trimmed by 1 base and V by 5 bases; bases with no gene match: 1. Germline V gives CDR1 SGDLS, CDR2 YYNGEE. The length of the CDR3 is 14 residues. Here the CDR3 DNA reads TGTGCCAGCAGTGGACAGGGGTCCTACAATGAGCAGTTCTTC. Protein sequence: CASSGQGSYNEQFF.

V is TRBV6-1 and J is TRBJ2-3, with a possible D match to TRBD2 (6 bases). The germline CDR1 and CDR2 sequences are MNHNS and SASEGT. V dropped 1 base and J dropped 0 bases, with 14 bases sitting between them. This CDR3 region has 17 residues. The CDR3 DNA reads as TGTGCCAGCAGTGAAGAAGTGGGCGGGACTAGCACAGATACGCAGTATTTT. Its protein is CASSEEVGGTSTDTQYF.